This TCR beta chain was sequenced for a study of tumour-infiltrating T cells in Burkitt lymphoma. This clone was seen only a few times. The CDR3 length is 12 residues. With 5 bases removed from V and 0 bases from J, the gap between germline ends came to 8 bases. Germline lookup yields CDR1 GTSNPN and CDR2 SVGIG (reference sequence). The repertoire was sequenced with immunoSEQ multiplex PCR; TCRdb's copy has only in-frame clones and lacks some. Altogether 5,000 to 7,000 clones are present, around 16% being singletons, with the ten largest covering about 13%. The sequence derives from a human donor with diffuse large B-cell lymphoma. The sequenced sample consisted of tumor tissue. The chain links TRBV30 to TRBJ2-7, with no clear D. CDR3 sequence: CAWGRSSYEQYF. The CDR3 DNA reads as TGTGCCTGGGGACGGAGCTCCTACGAGCAGTACTTC.